This TCR beta chain is from a study of CD8 T cells in ankylosing spondylitis. Findings and caveats of the study: Several of the motif variants were reported before in synovial fluid and blood from reactive arthritis. A motif of under ten highly homologous TCR beta variants was seen as apparently characteristic of ankylosing spondylitis blood. Matched synovial fluid from ankylosing spondylitis patients was reported to be enriched for disease-linked clones. Clones linked to the disease showed a CD8+ phenotype. They occurred at relatively low frequencies in peripheral blood.

About this clonotype: Its antigen is as yet unknown.

This CDR3 is 13 amino acids long. Per the germline V gene, CDR1 is SQVTM and CDR2 is ANQGSEA. Trimming stripped 7 bases from V and 0 bases from J, with 10 bases between. A quantitative 5'-RACE method, one with molecular barcodes, was used to make TCR beta libraries. TCRdb called the 5' RACE reads again in MiXCR, with one record for every CDR3 protein. The profile covers fewer than 500,000 distinct CDR3 sequences, with more than 25% appearing a single time and 0.75% to 0.9% taken by the ten largest. The V gene is TRBV29-1, the J gene TRBJ1-3; D call uncertain. Sequencing was carried out using blood, either unsorted or a sorted T cell fraction (not recorded which). This TCR was recovered from a male donor with ankylosing spondylitis. CDR3 in DNA: TGCAGCGCCTCACCGTTCTCTGGAAACACCATATATTTT. Translated: CSASPFSGNTIYF.